This T cell receptor beta chain emerged from a study of blood T cell repertoires in COVID-19 (dated by TCRdb to the early 2020s). Context from the whole study: The collaborator samples originated in the United States, Italy and Spain and spanned the acute and convalescent phases of COVID-19. The repertoires were released in a freely available public database meant as a resource for research on the immune response to SARS-CoV-2. The prospective study material was composed of cDNA or gDNA derived from T cells, B-cell-depleted T cells, or PBMCs. Deeply sampled blood TCRbeta repertoires from subjects exposed to, actively infected with, or recovered from COVID-19 were included in the dataset. HLA class I and class II types, where available, came from metadata supplied by the sample provider rather than from assay-based typing. Samples were obtained from the ongoing ImmuneRACE study (first 160 participants) and from some 1,200 subjects provided by 6 global collaborators. Sample metadata almost always included a de-identified subject ID, COVID-19 status, age in years and sex.

Beyond this particular receptor, the publication reports: The amount of clinical and demographic metadata varied by source and participant and was provided uncurated.

Each collaborating institution followed its own protocols to collect whole blood in K2EDTA tubes. For TCRbeta analysis, collaborator samples were shipped as frozen whole blood, as isolated PBMCs, or as DNA extracted from either sample type. V is trimmed back by 5 bases and J by 0 bases, and the junction contains 9 bases that no gene match accounts for. Measured from the cysteine to the phenylalanine, the CDR3 is 17 residues long. CDR3 DNA only is kept here, 51 bases in frame from base 1. Per the germline V gene, SGHTA is the CDR1 and FQGNSA is the CDR2. TCRbeta CDR3 regions were amplified from genomic DNA by means of the immunoSEQ Assay, a bias-controlled multiplex PCR. In the original analysis: The number of nucleated cells in each sample was estimated by amplification of reference gene primers within the assay. Sequence reads were collapsed and filtered to measure the absolute abundance of every unique TCRbeta CDR3 rearrangement. For each sample, productive Simpson clonality was calculated as the square root of Simpson's diversity index over productive rearrangements. This immuneACCESS table, as held by TCRdb, lists in-frame sequences with V and J called but not all clones. Of the missing ones, under half trace to an unresolved V gene in checked studies; the others have no known cause. V, J and clone size are taken as reported in that table, and D and trimming were inferred from the DNA itself. The sample table shows about 120,000 clones, and 85% are seen once. The top ten clonotypes cover approximately 11% of the sample.

Turning to this clone: This receptor's antigen is unknown. No much larger clone is present one base from it, and per-base qualities are unavailable.

This clonotype was obtained from an elderly man with acute or convalescent COVID-19. The chain uses TRBV7-2 and TRBJ1-4; 7 central bases correspond to TRBD1. The sequencing sample was made of peripheral blood. For the CDR3, the sequence is CASSPQGGLTTNEKLFF. The sequenced DNA: TGTGCCAGCAGCCCGCAAGGGGGCCTAACAACTAATGAAAAACTGTTTTTT.